This TCR beta chain is from a study of beta chain features in type 1 diabetes. Study-wide results and limits: Among type 1 diabetes patients, VDJ junctions had fewer insertions and more deletions. Moderately but significantly shorter TCRB CDR3s were found in Type 1 diabetes patients in all four CD4+ subsets. Patients and controls would share equally any PCR tilt toward shorter templates.

Worth noting for this clone: The antigen is not known.

The study reverse transcribed the entire isolated RNA, so it sequenced expressed TCRB transcripts. Generated by immunoSEQ multiplex PCR, the TCRdb table keeps only in-frame clones and is missing some. The top ten clones hold approximately 1% of a sample with approximately 170,000 clones, around 8% of them seen once. CD4+ cells of the naive, central memory, regulatory and stem cell-like memory types were sorted via CD45RO/CCR7/CD25/CD127/CD95/CD27. Germline assignment: CDR1 MDHEN and CDR2 SYDVKM. The CDR3 covers 16 residues. The V and J ends lost 7 bases and 1 base respectively, with 19 bases between them.

This chain links TRBV28 with TRBJ1-1; D is unclear. The sample was central memory CD4+ T cells from blood. This TCR was sampled from a woman between 35 and 50 years old with type 1 diabetes. CDR3 region: CASIGSSGITNTEAFF. The CDR3 bases are TGTGCCAGCATAGGATCTTCAGGAATTACGAACACTGAAGCTTTCTTT.